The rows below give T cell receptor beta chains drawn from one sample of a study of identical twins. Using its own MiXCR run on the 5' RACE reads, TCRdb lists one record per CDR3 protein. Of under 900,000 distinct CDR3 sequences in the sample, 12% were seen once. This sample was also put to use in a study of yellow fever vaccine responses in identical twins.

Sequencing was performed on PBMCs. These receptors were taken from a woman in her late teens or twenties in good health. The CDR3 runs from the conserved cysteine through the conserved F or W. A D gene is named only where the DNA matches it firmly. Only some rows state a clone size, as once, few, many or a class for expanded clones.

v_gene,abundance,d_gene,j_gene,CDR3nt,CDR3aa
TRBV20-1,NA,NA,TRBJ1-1,TGCAGTGCTACCAGGGCAAGTATGAACACTGAAGCTTTCTTT,CSATRASMNTEAFF
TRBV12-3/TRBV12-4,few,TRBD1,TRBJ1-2,TGTGCCAGCAGTCGGGACAGGGGGACAAACTATGGCTACACCTTC,CASSRDRGTNYGYTF
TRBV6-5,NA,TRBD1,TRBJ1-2,TGTGCCAGCAGTTACGGGACAGCCGTATCCTTATATGGCTACACCTTC,CASSYGTAVSLYGYTF
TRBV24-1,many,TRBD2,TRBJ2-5,TGTGCCACCAGTGGGTCTAGCGGGAGCCAAGAGACCCAGTACTTC,CATSGSSGSQETQYF
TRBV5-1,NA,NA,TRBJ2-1,TGCGCCAGCAGCCTCGCTTCTGTCCACGGCTCCTACAATGAGCAGTTCTTC,CASSLASVHGSYNEQFF
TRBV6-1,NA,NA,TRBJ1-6,TGTGCCAGCAGTGAATTCGGGACCAATTCACCCCTCCACTTT,CASSEFGTNSPLHF
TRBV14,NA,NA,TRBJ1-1,TGTGCCAGCAGCCAAGTAATGGGCACTGAAGCTTTCTTT,CASSQVMGTEAFF
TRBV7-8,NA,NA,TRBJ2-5,TGTGCCAGCAGCTCAGGGGGCGGGGGCCCCCAAGAGACCCAGTACTTC,CASSSGGGGPQETQYF
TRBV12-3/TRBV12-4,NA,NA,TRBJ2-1,TGTGCCAGCAGTCGATATAGCTCAGACAATGAGCAGTTCTTC,CASSRYSSDNEQFF
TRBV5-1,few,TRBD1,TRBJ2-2,TGCGCCAGCAGCTCGGACAGGGCTGACACCGGGGAGCTGTTTTTT,CASSSDRADTGELFF
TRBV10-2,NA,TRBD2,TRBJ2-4,TGCGCCAGCGGACAAAGCGGGACCAAAAACATTCAGTACTTC,CASGQSGTKNIQYF
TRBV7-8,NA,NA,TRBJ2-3,TGTGCCAGCAGCCCCGCTACACTTTGGACTGGGATGGGCACAGATACGCAGTATTTT,CASSPATLWTGMGTDTQYF
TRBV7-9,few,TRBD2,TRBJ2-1,TGTGCCAGCAGCTTAGGACCCGGGACTACTTTCGATGAGCAGTTCTTC,CASSLGPGTTFDEQFF
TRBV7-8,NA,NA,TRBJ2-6,TGTGCCAGCAGCTTAGTGTTAGCGGTCAACTCTGGGGCCAACGTCCTGACTTTC,CASSLVLAVNSGANVLTF
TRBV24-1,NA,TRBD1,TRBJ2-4,TGTGCCACCAGTGATCGAACGACAGGGGGAAACATTCAGTACTTC,CATSDRTTGGNIQYF
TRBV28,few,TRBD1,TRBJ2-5,TGTGCCAGCAGCCTGGACAGGGGAGGGGGGGAGACCCAGTACTTC,CASSLDRGGGETQYF
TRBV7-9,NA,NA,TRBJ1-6,TGTGCCAGCAGCTTAGCGTGGGTTGGGGGTAATTCACCCCTCCACTTT,CASSLAWVGGNSPLHF
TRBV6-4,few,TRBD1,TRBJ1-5,TGTGCCAGCAGTGATGGTCCGGGACAGGGGGCTTATCAGCCCCAGCATTTT,CASSDGPGQGAYQPQHF
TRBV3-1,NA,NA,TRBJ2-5,TGTGCCAGCAGCCAAGATTCGGAGACCCTGTACTTC,CASSQDSETLYF
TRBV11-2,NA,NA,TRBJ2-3,TGTGCCAGCAGCCCCTGGGACGGTTTAACAGATACGCAGTATTTT,CASSPWDGLTDTQYF
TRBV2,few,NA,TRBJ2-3,TGTGCCAGCAGTTCCGACAGTGCTAGCACAGATACGCAGTATTTT,CASSSDSASTDTQYF
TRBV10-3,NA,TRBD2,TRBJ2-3,TGTGCCATCAGTGAGGGGCCCGGGGGGGCCTCTTTCACTAGCGGGGGCACAGATACGCAGTATTTT,CAISEGPGGASFTSGGTDTQYF
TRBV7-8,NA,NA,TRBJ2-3,TGTGCCAGCAGCTACCGACTAGGAAGCACAGATACGCAGTATTTT,CASSYRLGSTDTQYF
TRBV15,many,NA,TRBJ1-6,TGTGCCACCAGCAGTTGGAATTCACCCCTCCACTTT,CATSSWNSPLHF
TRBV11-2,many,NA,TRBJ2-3,TGTGCCAGCAGCCCCCTCAGCGGGGATACGCAGTATTTT,CASSPLSGDTQYF
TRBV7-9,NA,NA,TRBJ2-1,TGTGCCAGCAGCCAACTCTCCTCGCCCGCCTACAATGAGCAGTTCTTC,CASSQLSSPAYNEQFF
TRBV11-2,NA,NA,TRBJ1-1,TGTGCCAGCAGCTCCCCAAAGGGGAACACTGAAGCTTTCTTT,CASSSPKGNTEAFF
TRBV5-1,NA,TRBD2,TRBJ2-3,TGCGCCAGCAGCTTACTACTAGCGGGGGGTCTCACAGATACGCAGTATTTT,CASSLLLAGGLTDTQYF
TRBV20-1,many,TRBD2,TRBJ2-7,TGCAGTGCTAGAGGGGAGGGCTCCTACGAGCAGTACTTC,CSARGEGSYEQYF
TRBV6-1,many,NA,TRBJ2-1,TGTGCCAGCAGTGCCCGTCAATGGGCAGGACCCAAATCATCCAACAATGAGCAGTTCTTC,CASSARQWAGPKSSNNEQFF
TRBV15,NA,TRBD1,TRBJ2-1,TGTGCCACCAGCAGAGAGGGGACAGGGGCACATGAGCAGTTCTTC,CATSREGTGAHEQFF
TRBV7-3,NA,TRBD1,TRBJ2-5,TGTGCCAGCAGCCCGGATACAGGGGGCTGGGAGACCCAGTACTTC,CASSPDTGGWETQYF
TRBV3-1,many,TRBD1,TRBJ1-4,TGTGCCAGCAGCCGCACAGGGGTCGACGAAAAACTGTTTTTT,CASSRTGVDEKLFF
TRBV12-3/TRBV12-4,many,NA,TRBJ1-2,TGTGCCAGCAGTCCCAGTGAGCCCAACTATGGCTACACCTTC,CASSPSEPNYGYTF
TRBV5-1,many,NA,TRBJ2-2,TGCGCCAGCAGCTTGGTGGGGGCTTACGCCGGGGAGCTGTTTTTT,CASSLVGAYAGELFF
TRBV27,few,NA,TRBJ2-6,TGTGCCAGCAGTTCCGAAGGATCTGGGGCCAACGTCCTGACTTTC,CASSSEGSGANVLTF
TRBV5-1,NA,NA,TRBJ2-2,TGCGCCAGCAGCTTGGGGGTATCGGACACCGGGGAGCTGTTTTTT,CASSLGVSDTGELFF
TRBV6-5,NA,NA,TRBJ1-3,TGTGCCAGCAGTTACTCGAGTCCAGGGGGAAACACCATATATTTT,CASSYSSPGGNTIYF
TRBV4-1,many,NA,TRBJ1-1,TGCGCCAGCAGCCAAGGCACAGGAGCCCAACCCATTAAATTCAGGGACGGCACTGAAGCTTTCTTT,CASSQGTGAQPIKFRDGTEAFF
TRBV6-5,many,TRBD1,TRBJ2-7,TGTGCCAGCAGTTACTCGGACAGGGATTACGAGCAGTACTTC,CASSYSDRDYEQYF
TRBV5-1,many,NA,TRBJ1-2,TGCGCCAGCAGCTTGGAGTTTGGGGACGGCTACACCTTC,CASSLEFGDGYTF
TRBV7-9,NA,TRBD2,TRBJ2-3,TGTGCCAGCAGCACTAGCGGTGGAGATACGCAGTATTTT,CASSTSGGDTQYF
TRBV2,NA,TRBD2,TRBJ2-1,TGTACCAGCAGTTTAGGGGACTATTGGCGGGGGGGCCCATACAATGAGCAGTTCTTC,CTSSLGDYWRGGPYNEQFF
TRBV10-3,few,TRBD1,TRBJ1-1,TGTGCCATCAGGGAGAGACAGGGGGATAACACTGAAGCTTTCTTT,CAIRERQGDNTEAFF
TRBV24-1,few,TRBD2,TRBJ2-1,TGTGCCTCCTCTAGGACTAGCGACTACAATGAGCAGTTCTTC,CASSRTSDYNEQFF
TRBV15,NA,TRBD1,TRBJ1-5,TGTGCCACCAGCGGGGACAGGAATAGCAATCAGCCCCAGCATTTT,CATSGDRNSNQPQHF
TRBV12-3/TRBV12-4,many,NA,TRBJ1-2,TGTGCCAGCGCCCGGGACACGAGCTATGGCTACACCTTC,CASARDTSYGYTF
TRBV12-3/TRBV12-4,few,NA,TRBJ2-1,TGTGCCAGCAGTTTAGACGGTCTAAACAATGAGCAGTTCTTC,CASSLDGLNNEQFF
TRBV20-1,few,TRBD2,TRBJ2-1,TGCAGTGCTAGGATGAAAGCGGGAGCGATGAATGAGCAGTTCTTC,CSARMKAGAMNEQFF
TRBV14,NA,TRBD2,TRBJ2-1,TGTGCCAGCAGCCGACCGGGACTAGCGGGAGGAAGGTATGAGCAGTTCTTC,CASSRPGLAGGRYEQFF
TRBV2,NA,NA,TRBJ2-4,TGTGCCAGCGCCCTCGAAGCCAAAAACATTCAGTACTTC,CASALEAKNIQYF
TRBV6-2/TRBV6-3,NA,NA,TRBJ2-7,TGTGCCAGCAGTTGGGCGGTCCACTCCTACGAGCAGTACTTC,CASSWAVHSYEQYF